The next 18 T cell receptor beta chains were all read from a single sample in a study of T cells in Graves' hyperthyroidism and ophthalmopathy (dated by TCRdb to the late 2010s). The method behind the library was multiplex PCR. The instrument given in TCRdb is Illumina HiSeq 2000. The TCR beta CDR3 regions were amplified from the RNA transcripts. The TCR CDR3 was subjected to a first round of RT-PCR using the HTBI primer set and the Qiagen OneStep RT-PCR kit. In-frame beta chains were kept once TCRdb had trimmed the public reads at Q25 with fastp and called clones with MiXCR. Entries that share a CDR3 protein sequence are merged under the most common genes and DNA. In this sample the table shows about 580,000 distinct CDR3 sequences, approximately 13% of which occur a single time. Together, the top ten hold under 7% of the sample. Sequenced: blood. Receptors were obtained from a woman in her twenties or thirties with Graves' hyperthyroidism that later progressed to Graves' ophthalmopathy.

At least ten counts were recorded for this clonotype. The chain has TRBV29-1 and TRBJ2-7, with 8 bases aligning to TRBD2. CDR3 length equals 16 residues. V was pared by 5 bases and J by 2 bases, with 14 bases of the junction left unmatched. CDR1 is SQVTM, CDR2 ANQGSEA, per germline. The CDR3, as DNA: TGCAGCGTTAGAAGTCGGGAGGGCCTTTCGCCCTACGAGCAGTACTTC. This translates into CSVRSREGLSPYEQYF.

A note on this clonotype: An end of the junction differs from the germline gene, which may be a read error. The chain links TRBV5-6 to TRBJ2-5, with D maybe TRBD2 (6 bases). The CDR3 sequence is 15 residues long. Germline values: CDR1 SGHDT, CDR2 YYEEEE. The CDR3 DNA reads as TGTGCCAGCAGCTGGGGGACTGCGATTCAAGAGACCCGGTACTTC. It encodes CASSWGTAIQETRYF.

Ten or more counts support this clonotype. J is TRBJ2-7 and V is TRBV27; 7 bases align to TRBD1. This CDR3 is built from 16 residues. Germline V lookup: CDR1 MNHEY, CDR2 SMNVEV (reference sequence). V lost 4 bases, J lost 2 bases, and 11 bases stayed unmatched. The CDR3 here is CASSSNRDRNPYEQYF. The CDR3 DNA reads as TGTGCCAGCAGTTCGAACCGGGACAGAAATCCCTACGAGCAGTACTTC.

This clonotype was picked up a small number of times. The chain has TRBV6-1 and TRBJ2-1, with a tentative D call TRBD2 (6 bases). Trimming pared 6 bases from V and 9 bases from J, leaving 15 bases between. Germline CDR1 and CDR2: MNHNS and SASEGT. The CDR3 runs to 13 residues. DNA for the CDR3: TGTGCCAGCAGGGGACTTGCCCTCGGTGAGCAGTTCTTC. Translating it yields CASRGLALGEQFF.

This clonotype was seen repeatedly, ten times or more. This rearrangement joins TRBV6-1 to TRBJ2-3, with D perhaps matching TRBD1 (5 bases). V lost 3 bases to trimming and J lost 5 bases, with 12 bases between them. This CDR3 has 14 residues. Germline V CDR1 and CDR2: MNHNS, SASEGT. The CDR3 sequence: CASSDPRVGDTQYF. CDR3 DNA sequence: TGTGCCAGCAGTGATCCCAGGGTGGGAGATACGCAGTATTTT.

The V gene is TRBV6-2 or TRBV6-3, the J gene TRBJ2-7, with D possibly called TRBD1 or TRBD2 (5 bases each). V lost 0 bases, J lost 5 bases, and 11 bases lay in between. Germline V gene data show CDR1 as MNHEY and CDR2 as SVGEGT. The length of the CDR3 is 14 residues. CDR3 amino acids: CASSYSGESNEQYF. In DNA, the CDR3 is TGTGCCAGCAGTTACTCAGGGGAGTCTAACGAGCAGTACTTC.

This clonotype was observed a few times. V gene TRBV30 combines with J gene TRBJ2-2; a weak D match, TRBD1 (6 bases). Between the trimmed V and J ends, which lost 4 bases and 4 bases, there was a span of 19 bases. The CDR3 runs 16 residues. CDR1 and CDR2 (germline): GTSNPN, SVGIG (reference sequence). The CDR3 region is CAWTNWGRQSTGELFF. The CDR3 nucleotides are TGTGCCTGGACCAATTGGGGGCGGCAGAGCACCGGGGAGCTGTTTTTT.

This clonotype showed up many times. Written as DNA, the CDR3 is TGTGCCAGCTGGGGACTGCAAACTTTCCAAGAGACCCAGTACTTC. Its translation: CASWGLQTFQETQYF. This chain uses TRBV2 with TRBJ2-5; possibly TRBD2 for D (6 bases). Looked up from germline, CDR1 is SNHLY and CDR2 is FYNNEI. CDR3 length: 15 residues. Trimming cost V 8 bases and J 1 base, with 17 bases left between them.

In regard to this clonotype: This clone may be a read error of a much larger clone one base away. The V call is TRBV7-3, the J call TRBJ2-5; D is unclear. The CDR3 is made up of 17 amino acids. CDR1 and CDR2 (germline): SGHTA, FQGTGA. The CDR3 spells CASSLNPPSSDQATQYF. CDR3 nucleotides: TGTGCCAGCAGCTTAAACCCGCCTTCTAGTGACCAAGCGACCCAGTACTTC.

The CDR3: CASMVIGTTNEKLFF. The CDR3 bases are TGTGCCAGCATGGTTATAGGAACAACTAATGAAAAACTGTTTTTT. The J gene is TRBJ1-4, the V gene TRBV11-2; no clear D. Germline V gene lookup returns CDR1 SGHAT and CDR2 FQNNGV. The CDR3 is 15 amino acids. The V end was cut by 7 bases, the J end by 0 bases, with 12 bases between.

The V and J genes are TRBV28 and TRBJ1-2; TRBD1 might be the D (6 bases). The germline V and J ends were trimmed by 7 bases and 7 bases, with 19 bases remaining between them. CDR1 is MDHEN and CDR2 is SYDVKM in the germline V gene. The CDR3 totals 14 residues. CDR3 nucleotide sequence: TGTGCCAGCAACCGGGGGGAGGGGGAACGTGGCTACACCTTC. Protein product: CASNRGEGERGYTF.

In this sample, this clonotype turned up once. The CDR3 here is CASSYRSDGLAGDPYNEQFF. The CDR3 DNA reads as TGTGCCAGCAGTTACCGGAGCGACGGATTAGCGGGAGATCCCTACAATGAGCAGTTCTTC. The rearrangement links TRBV6-5 to TRBJ2-1; TRBD2 agrees at 9 bases. The CDR3 spans 20 residues. The germline V gene encodes CDR1 MNHEY and CDR2 SVGAGI. The V gene end was trimmed by 2 bases and the J gene end by 2 bases; junction bases not matched to a gene: 16.

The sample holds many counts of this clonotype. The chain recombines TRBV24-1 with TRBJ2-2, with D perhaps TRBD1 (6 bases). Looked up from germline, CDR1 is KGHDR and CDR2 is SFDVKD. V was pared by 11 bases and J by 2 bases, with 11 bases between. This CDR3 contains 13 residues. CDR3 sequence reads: CAILDRNTGELFF. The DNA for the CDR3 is TGTGCCATCCTGGACAGAAACACCGGGGAGCTGTTTTTT.

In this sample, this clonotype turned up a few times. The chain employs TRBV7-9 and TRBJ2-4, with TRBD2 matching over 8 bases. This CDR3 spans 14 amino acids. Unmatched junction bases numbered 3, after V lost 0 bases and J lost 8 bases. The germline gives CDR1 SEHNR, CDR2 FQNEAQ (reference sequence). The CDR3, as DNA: TGTGCCAGCAGCTTAGCGGGAGCGGGAGACATTCAGTACTTC. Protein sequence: CASSLAGAGDIQYF.

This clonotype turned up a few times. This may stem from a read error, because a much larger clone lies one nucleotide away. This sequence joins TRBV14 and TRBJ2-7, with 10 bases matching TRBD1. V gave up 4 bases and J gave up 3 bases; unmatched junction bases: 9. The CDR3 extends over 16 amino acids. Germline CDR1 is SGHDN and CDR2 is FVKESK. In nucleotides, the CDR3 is TGTGCCAGCAGCCGTCCCGGGACAGGGGATTTCTACGAGCAGTACTTC. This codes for CASSRPGTGDFYEQYF.

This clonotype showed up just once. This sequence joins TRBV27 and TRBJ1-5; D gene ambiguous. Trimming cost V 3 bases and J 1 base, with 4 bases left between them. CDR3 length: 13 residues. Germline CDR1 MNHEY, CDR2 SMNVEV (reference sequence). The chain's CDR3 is CASSLISNQPQHF. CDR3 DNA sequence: TGTGCCAGCAGTTTGATAAGCAATCAGCCCCAGCATTTT.

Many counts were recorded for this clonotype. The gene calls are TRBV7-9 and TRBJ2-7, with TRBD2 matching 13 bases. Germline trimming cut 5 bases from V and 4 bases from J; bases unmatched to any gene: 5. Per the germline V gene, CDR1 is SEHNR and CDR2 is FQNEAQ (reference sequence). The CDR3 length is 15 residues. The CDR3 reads CASSSWTSGRYEQYF. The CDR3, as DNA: TGTGCCAGCAGCAGTTGGACTAGCGGGAGATACGAGCAGTACTTC.

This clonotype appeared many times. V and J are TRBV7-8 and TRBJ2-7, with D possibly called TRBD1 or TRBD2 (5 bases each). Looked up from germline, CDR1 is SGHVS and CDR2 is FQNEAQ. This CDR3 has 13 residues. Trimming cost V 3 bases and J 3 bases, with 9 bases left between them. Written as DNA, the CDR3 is TGTGCCAGCAGCTTTATGGGGGACTACGAGCAGTACTTC. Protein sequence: CASSFMGDYEQYF. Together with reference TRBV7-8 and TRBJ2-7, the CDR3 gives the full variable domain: GAGVSQSPRYKVAKRGQDVALRCDPISGHVSLFWYQQALGQGPEFLTYFQNEAQLDKSGLPSDRFFAERPEGSVSTLKIQRTQQEDSAVYLCASSFMGDYEQYFGPGTRLTVT.